These T cell receptor beta chains were read from a single sample in a study of blood T cell repertoires in COVID-19. Clones were sequenced by immunoSEQ multiplex PCR, and TCRdb holds only the in-frame ones, with some missing. This sample carries around 300,000 clones, approximately 83% of them seen once, and the ten largest clones take about 2.2%. The sequenced material came from peripheral blood. All receptors derive from a woman in her 30s who had recovered from COVID-19. The CDR3 runs from the conserved cysteine through the conserved F or W. The order of the fields is D gene, V gene, clone size, J gene, CDR3 protein, CDR3 DNA. A D gene is named only where the DNA matches it firmly. Some rows mark clone size as missing; the rest say once, few, many or name a class of expanded clone.

.,TRBV5-1,.,TRBJ2-3,CASSFEGGGTDTQYF,TGCGCCAGCAGCTTTGAGGGCGGTGGTACAGATACGCAGTATTTT
TRBD1,TRBV5-6,.,TRBJ1-5,CASSSGGSYSNQPQHF,TGTGCCAGCAGTTCAGGGGGATCTTATAGCAATCAGCCCCAGCATTTT
TRBD1,TRBV19,.,TRBJ2-7,CASSDILTTGGFNDEQYF,TGTGCCAGTAGTGACATACTCACGACAGGGGGTTTCAACGACGAGCAGTACTTC
.,TRBV29-1,once,TRBJ2-1,CSGSRLGVSSYNEQFF,TGCAGCGGCAGTCGACTAGGGGTAAGCTCCTACAATGAGCAGTTCTTC
TRBD1,TRBV27,.,TRBJ2-7,CASSFPRTGFTYEQYF,TGTGCCAGCAGTTTTCCTCGGACAGGGTTTACCTACGAGCAGTACTTC
.,TRBV5-1,.,TRBJ1-1,CASSLSSGALTEAFF,TGCGCCAGCAGCTTGAGTTCAGGGGCGCTCACTGAAGCTTTCTTT
.,TRBV6-2/TRBV6-3,.,TRBJ2-7,CASSETLVHEQYF,TGTGCCAGCAGTGAGACTCTTGTCCACGAGCAGTACTTC
TRBD2,TRBV5-4,.,TRBJ2-7,CASSSRTSGRVEQYF,TGTGCCAGCAGCTCGAGGACTAGCGGGAGGGTCGAGCAGTACTTC
TRBD1,TRBV10-1,.,TRBJ1-5,CASRGDRLNQPQHF,TGCGCCAGCAGGGGGGACAGGCTCAATCAGCCCCAGCATTTT
.,TRBV6-5,.,TRBJ1-1,CASSSGGAEAFF,TGTGCCAGCAGTTCGGGGGGCGCTGAAGCTTTCTTT
TRBD1,TRBV14,.,TRBJ1-4,CASSQYRTGLAKLFF,TGTGCCAGCAGCCAATATAGGACAGGTTTGGCAAAACTGTTTTTT
.,TRBV29-1,.,TRBJ1-2,CSVGLSNYGYTF,TGCAGCGTTGGACTTTCTAACTATGGCTACACCTTC